The clone carrying this T cell receptor (beta chain) showed up just a few times. These data belong to a study of T-cell reconstitution after alpha-beta-depleted transplantation in children. Unique molecular identifiers were incorporated during preparation of the TCRbeta library. TCRdb called the PCR reads again in MiXCR, with one record for every CDR3 protein. This table has about 460,000 distinct CDR3 sequences, roughly an eighth appearing once. This CDR3 has 17 amino acids. The ends were cut back, 4 bases at V and 1 base at J, with 22 bases in the middle. The germline V gene encodes CDR1 SQVTM and CDR2 ANQGSEA.

This chain uses TRBV29-1 with TRBJ2-5; D may be TRBD2 (5 bases). This receptor was obtained from a human donor who donated a stem cell graft to a child with combined immunodeficiency. The source was PBMCs from the stem cell graft donor, collected from the stem cell graft. The chain's CDR3 is CSVASQPRGSLQETQYF. In DNA, the CDR3 is TGCAGCGTTGCCTCTCAACCGAGAGGGTCCCTCCAAGAGACCCAGTACTTC.